A selection of T cell receptor beta chains follows, all from one sample in a study of T cells in Graves' hyperthyroidism and ophthalmopathy. TCRdb recomputed calls from the multiplex PCR reads with MiXCR, one row per CDR3 protein. This table holds over 400,000 distinct CDR3 sequences, less than 25% found once. Sequenced input: blood. The source is a woman aged 70 to 79 with Graves' ophthalmopathy. The CDR3 runs from the conserved cysteine through the conserved F or W. Each record gives: D gene, J gene, clone size, V gene, CDR3 DNA, CDR3 protein. The D gene is left open where the match is weak. Size is omitted from some rows. Given values are once, few, many or a class for expanded clones.

d_call: .
j_call: TRBJ1-1
clone_size: few
v_call: TRBV6-2/TRBV6-3
cdr3_nt: TGTGCCAGCAAGAGTATGGGGGCTGAAGCTTTCTTT
cdr3_aa: CASKSMGAEAFF

d_call: .
j_call: TRBJ1-5
clone_size: many
v_call: TRBV7-2
cdr3_nt: TGTGCCAGCAGCTTACGGCAGGGCAGTCAGCCCCAGCATTTT
cdr3_aa: CASSLRQGSQPQHF

d_call: TRBD1
j_call: TRBJ1-5
clone_size: few
v_call: TRBV24-1
cdr3_nt: TGTGCCACCAGCCGAGGACAGGTGGGTCAGCCCCAGCATTTT
cdr3_aa: CATSRGQVGQPQHF

d_call: .
j_call: TRBJ2-1
clone_size: many
v_call: TRBV28
cdr3_nt: TGTGCCAGCAGTTTAGGAGGGGATTACAATGAGCAGTTCTTC
cdr3_aa: CASSLGGDYNEQFF

d_call: .
j_call: TRBJ1-4
clone_size: few
v_call: TRBV7-9
cdr3_nt: TGTGCCAGCAGCTTAGCGGCAGGGCCTAGAGAAAAACTGTTTTTT
cdr3_aa: CASSLAAGPREKLFF

d_call: TRBD2
j_call: TRBJ2-1
clone_size: .
v_call: TRBV6-1
cdr3_nt: TGTGCCAGCAGGGGAAGGGTGAAGCGGGAGGGCCTTAATGAGCAGTTCTTC
cdr3_aa: CASRGRVKREGLNEQFF

d_call: .
j_call: TRBJ2-1
clone_size: many
v_call: TRBV2
cdr3_nt: TGTGCCAGCAGCAATGAGCAGTTCTTC
cdr3_aa: CASSNEQFF

d_call: .
j_call: TRBJ2-1
clone_size: few
v_call: TRBV9
cdr3_nt: TGTGCCAGCAGCGTAGCTGAGGGTCAGTACAATGAGCAGTTCTTC
cdr3_aa: CASSVAEGQYNEQFF

d_call: .
j_call: TRBJ1-3
clone_size: .
v_call: TRBV12-3/TRBV12-4
cdr3_nt: TGTGCCAGCAGTCTTTACGACAGGAGCTCTGGAAACACCATATATTTT
cdr3_aa: CASSLYDRSSGNTIYF

d_call: .
j_call: TRBJ1-5
clone_size: few
v_call: TRBV19
cdr3_nt: TGTGCCAGTAGTATTGGAAGGAGGGGTCATGATCAGCCCCAGCATTTT
cdr3_aa: CASSIGRRGHDQPQHF

d_call: TRBD2
j_call: TRBJ2-1
clone_size: .
v_call: TRBV15
cdr3_nt: TGTGCCGCCAGCAGATACGGGAGGCACAATGAGCAGTTCTTC
cdr3_aa: CAASRYGRHNEQFF

d_call: .
j_call: TRBJ2-1
clone_size: .
v_call: TRBV20-1
cdr3_nt: TGCAGTGCTAGAGATCTACGGGGCTACAATGAGCAGTTCTTC
cdr3_aa: CSARDLRGYNEQFF

d_call: TRBD1
j_call: TRBJ1-4
clone_size: few
v_call: TRBV14
cdr3_nt: TGTGCCAGCAGCCAAGTTGGGACAGGGTTTCTTGTCGAAAAACTGTTTTTT
cdr3_aa: CASSQVGTGFLVEKLFF

d_call: TRBD1
j_call: TRBJ1-6
clone_size: .
v_call: TRBV20-1
cdr3_nt: TGCAGTGCTCGACAGGGGGCAAATAATTCACCCCTCCACTTT
cdr3_aa: CSARQGANNSPLHF

d_call: TRBD2
j_call: TRBJ2-1
clone_size: many
v_call: TRBV12-3/TRBV12-4
cdr3_nt: TGTGCCAGCAGCGGGACTAGCCGGTACAATGAGCAGTTCTTC
cdr3_aa: CASSGTSRYNEQFF

d_call: TRBD2
j_call: TRBJ2-1
clone_size: .
v_call: TRBV12-3/TRBV12-4
cdr3_nt: TGTGCCAGCAGTTTAGGCGGGAGGATGCAGTTCTTC
cdr3_aa: CASSLGGRMQFF

d_call: .
j_call: TRBJ1-1
clone_size: .
v_call: TRBV5-5
cdr3_nt: TGTGCCAGCAGCTTGGTAGTAGGCCTTACTGAAGCTTTCTTT
cdr3_aa: CASSLVVGLTEAFF

d_call: .
j_call: TRBJ2-7
clone_size: many
v_call: TRBV6-1
cdr3_nt: TGTGCCAGCAGTAGGAGAAGGGAGCTTTTCCACGAGCAGTACTTC
cdr3_aa: CASSRRRELFHEQYF

d_call: .
j_call: TRBJ2-1
clone_size: .
v_call: TRBV19
cdr3_nt: TGTGCCAGTAGTTCCCAGGGTGCCTACAATGAGCAGTTCTTC
cdr3_aa: CASSSQGAYNEQFF

d_call: .
j_call: TRBJ2-2
clone_size: many
v_call: TRBV7-8
cdr3_nt: TGTGCCAGCAGCTTAGTCGCACGGGGTAGAAACACCGGGGAGCTGTTTTTT
cdr3_aa: CASSLVARGRNTGELFF

d_call: .
j_call: TRBJ2-7
clone_size: .
v_call: TRBV5-4
cdr3_nt: TGTGCCAGCAGCTCCAGTACTGGCCAAACCTACGAGCAGTACTTC
cdr3_aa: CASSSSTGQTYEQYF

d_call: TRBD1
j_call: TRBJ2-7
clone_size: .
v_call: TRBV5-1
cdr3_nt: TGCGCCAGCCGCCCCGTGACAGGGTCCCACGAGCAGTACTTC
cdr3_aa: CASRPVTGSHEQYF

d_call: TRBD1
j_call: TRBJ1-1
clone_size: few
v_call: TRBV18
cdr3_nt: TGTGCCAGCTCACTGCAGGGACAGGGTAACACTGAAGCTTTCTTT
cdr3_aa: CASSLQGQGNTEAFF

d_call: TRBD1
j_call: TRBJ2-2
clone_size: few
v_call: TRBV7-9
cdr3_nt: TGTGCCAGCAGCTCCCCGGCAGGACAGGGCACCGGGGAGCTGTTTTTT
cdr3_aa: CASSSPAGQGTGELFF

d_call: .
j_call: TRBJ1-1
clone_size: .
v_call: TRBV2
cdr3_nt: TGTGCCAGCAGCCGTGGTACTTTTGAAGCTTTCTTT
cdr3_aa: CASSRGTFEAFF

d_call: TRBD1
j_call: TRBJ1-2
clone_size: once
v_call: TRBV18
cdr3_nt: TGTGCCAGCTCAAGAACGGGACAGCCGTTCTATGGCTACACCTTC
cdr3_aa: CASSRTGQPFYGYTF

d_call: TRBD1
j_call: TRBJ2-3
clone_size: many
v_call: TRBV28
cdr3_nt: TGTGCCAGCCGAAGGGACAGCATCAACCCCACAGATACGCAGTATTTT
cdr3_aa: CASRRDSINPTDTQYF

d_call: TRBD1
j_call: TRBJ1-4
clone_size: few
v_call: TRBV6-1
cdr3_nt: TGTGCCAGCAGTGAAGGACAGGGATTTGAAAAACTGTTTTTT
cdr3_aa: CASSEGQGFEKLFF

d_call: TRBD1
j_call: TRBJ1-1
clone_size: many
v_call: TRBV6-1
cdr3_nt: TGTGCCAGCAGCCCGACAGGGCGCAACACTGAAGCTTTCTTT
cdr3_aa: CASSPTGRNTEAFF

d_call: TRBD1
j_call: TRBJ2-5
clone_size: many
v_call: TRBV5-1
cdr3_nt: TGCGCCAGCAGCTCAACAGGGGGCGCGGGGGAGACCCAGTACTTC
cdr3_aa: CASSSTGGAGETQYF

d_call: TRBD2
j_call: TRBJ2-1
clone_size: many
v_call: TRBV12-3/TRBV12-4
cdr3_nt: TGTGCCAGCAGTTCCCTCCTTAGCGGGGTTAACAATGAGCAGTTCTTC
cdr3_aa: CASSSLLSGVNNEQFF

d_call: .
j_call: TRBJ2-7
clone_size: .
v_call: TRBV6-1
cdr3_nt: TGTGCCAGCAGCTACTGGCAGGGACGGGGCGAGCAGTACTTC
cdr3_aa: CASSYWQGRGEQYF

d_call: .
j_call: TRBJ1-5
clone_size: .
v_call: TRBV9
cdr3_nt: TGTGCCAGCAGCGTATCAGACGGAGAAAATCAGCCCCAGCATTTT
cdr3_aa: CASSVSDGENQPQHF

d_call: .
j_call: TRBJ2-7
clone_size: .
v_call: TRBV20-1
cdr3_nt: TGCAGTGCTTACTCAGCGGTTCTCGGATACGAGCAGTACTTC
cdr3_aa: CSAYSAVLGYEQYF

d_call: TRBD1
j_call: TRBJ1-2
clone_size: few
v_call: TRBV2
cdr3_nt: TGTGCCAGCAGAGCCGGGACAGGGACCTATGGCTACACCTTC
cdr3_aa: CASRAGTGTYGYTF

d_call: .
j_call: TRBJ2-7
clone_size: few
v_call: TRBV3-1
cdr3_nt: TGTGCCAGCAGCCCCGGAGGGGGACAGTCCTACGAGCAGTACTTC
cdr3_aa: CASSPGGGQSYEQYF

d_call: TRBD2
j_call: TRBJ2-3
clone_size: many
v_call: TRBV2
cdr3_nt: TGTGTTATAGCGGGATTGGATACGCAGTATTTT
cdr3_aa: CVIAGLDTQYF

d_call: TRBD1
j_call: TRBJ2-7
clone_size: .
v_call: TRBV10-3
cdr3_nt: TGTGCCATCAGAAAAAGACAGGGGGTTCTTTTCGAGCAGTACTTC
cdr3_aa: CAIRKRQGVLFEQYF

d_call: .
j_call: TRBJ1-2
clone_size: few
v_call: TRBV2
cdr3_nt: TGTGCCAGCAGTGCCCTTGCCTCCTCGGATTACACCTTC
cdr3_aa: CASSALASSDYTF

d_call: .
j_call: TRBJ1-5
clone_size: .
v_call: TRBV6-5
cdr3_nt: TGTGCCACATCCTTGGGGGAGGGCCGGTTAAAAGCCCAGCATTTT
cdr3_aa: CATSLGEGRLKAQHF

d_call: .
j_call: TRBJ1-2
clone_size: .
v_call: TRBV20-1
cdr3_nt: TGCAGTGCTAGAAAGTCGGAGATCTATGGCTACACCTTC
cdr3_aa: CSARKSEIYGYTF

d_call: .
j_call: TRBJ2-7
clone_size: few
v_call: TRBV7-2
cdr3_nt: TGTGCCAGCAGTATAGCAGGGCCGTCCTACGAGCAGTACTTC
cdr3_aa: CASSIAGPSYEQYF

d_call: TRBD1
j_call: TRBJ1-4
clone_size: .
v_call: TRBV20-1
cdr3_nt: TGCAGTGCGACGACAGGGAATGAAAAACTGTTTTTT
cdr3_aa: CSATTGNEKLFF

d_call: .
j_call: TRBJ1-2
clone_size: many
v_call: TRBV6-1
cdr3_nt: TGTGCCAGCAGTGATTACTATGGCTACACCTTC
cdr3_aa: CASSDYYGYTF

d_call: .
j_call: TRBJ2-1
clone_size: few
v_call: TRBV5-1
cdr3_nt: TGCGCCAGCAGCCCCTACGGCAGTGCGGGACGATTAAATGAGCAGTTCTTC
cdr3_aa: CASSPYGSAGRLNEQFF

d_call: .
j_call: TRBJ1-2
clone_size: .
v_call: TRBV12-3/TRBV12-4
cdr3_nt: TGTGCCAGCAGTTTAACCCCCCGGGGCTACACCTTC
cdr3_aa: CASSLTPRGYTF

d_call: TRBD1
j_call: TRBJ1-2
clone_size: once
v_call: TRBV4-1
cdr3_nt: TGCGCCAGCAGCTCGCCGGGACAGGGGCATGGCTACACCTTC
cdr3_aa: CASSSPGQGHGYTF

d_call: .
j_call: TRBJ1-1
clone_size: .
v_call: TRBV7-8
cdr3_nt: TGTGCCAGCAGCTTTGATTGGACAGAATTCAACACTGAAGCTTTCTTT
cdr3_aa: CASSFDWTEFNTEAFF

d_call: .
j_call: TRBJ1-5
clone_size: few
v_call: TRBV6-5
cdr3_nt: TGTGCCAGCAGTTACGACCCTAATCAGCCCCAGCATTTT
cdr3_aa: CASSYDPNQPQHF

d_call: .
j_call: TRBJ1-1
clone_size: few
v_call: TRBV5-7
cdr3_nt: TGTGCCAGCAGCTTGGCCTGGAGAGGGGCTTTCTTT
cdr3_aa: CASSLAWRGAFF

d_call: TRBD1
j_call: TRBJ1-4
clone_size: .
v_call: TRBV12-3/TRBV12-4
cdr3_nt: TGTGCCAGCAGAACCCTACAGGGGGCGGGAGAAAAACTGTTTTTT
cdr3_aa: CASRTLQGAGEKLFF

d_call: .
j_call: TRBJ1-1
clone_size: .
v_call: TRBV5-1
cdr3_nt: TGCGCCAGCAGCTGGGGGGTAGATCGCGGTACTGAAGCTTTCTTT
cdr3_aa: CASSWGVDRGTEAFF

d_call: .
j_call: TRBJ1-1
clone_size: many
v_call: TRBV20-1
cdr3_nt: TGCAGTGCTAGACGCAGGCTTGCGGCTTTCTTT
cdr3_aa: CSARRRLAAFF

d_call: .
j_call: TRBJ2-1
clone_size: .
v_call: TRBV30
cdr3_nt: TGTGCCTGGAGAATCACTCGCAGGGAGCAGTTCTTC
cdr3_aa: CAWRITRREQFF

d_call: .
j_call: TRBJ2-1
clone_size: few
v_call: TRBV30
cdr3_nt: TGTGCCTGGAGTGTAGACAGTTACAATGAGCAGTTCTTC
cdr3_aa: CAWSVDSYNEQFF

d_call: .
j_call: TRBJ1-2
clone_size: few
v_call: TRBV27
cdr3_nt: TGTGCCAGCAGTTCAGATACTTCAGGGACTAACTATGGCTACACCTTC
cdr3_aa: CASSSDTSGTNYGYTF

d_call: .
j_call: TRBJ1-5
clone_size: few
v_call: TRBV30
cdr3_nt: TGTGCCTGGAGTGGTGGGGTAAGTCAGCCCCAGCATTTT
cdr3_aa: CAWSGGVSQPQHF